The 27 T cell receptor beta chains reported below all come from one sample, sequenced in a study of PD-1 blockade in classical Hodgkin lymphoma. TCRdb's copy holds only in-frame clones and misses some; the assay was immunoSEQ multiplex PCR. Of under 20,000 clones in the sample, around 90% were seen once. Regarding time point: newly diagnosed, previously untreated cHL patient sample. Sequences were obtained from peripheral blood mononuclear cells (PBMCs). The receptors were sampled from a human donor with classical Hodgkin lymphoma.

The rearrangement uses TRBV7-2 and TRBJ2-3, with 9 bases aligning to TRBD1. CDR3 length: 18 amino acids. V was pared by 5 bases and J by 6 bases, with 18 bases of the junction left unmatched. Germline values: CDR1 SGHTA, CDR2 FQGNSA. CDR3 sequence: CASSHSLQGANLGDTQYF. DNA of the CDR3: TGTGCCAGCAGCCATAGTTTACAGGGGGCGAACCTAGGGGATACGCAGTATTTT. Combining the CDR3 with reference TRBV7-2 and TRBJ2-3 gives the whole variable domain GAGVSQSPSNKVTEKGKDVELRCDPISGHTALYWYRQSLGQGLEFLIYFQGNSAPDKSGLPSDRFSAERTGGSVSTLTIQRTQQEDSAVYLCASSHSLQGANLGDTQYFGPGTRLTVL.

This clone was found a few times. The rearrangement uses TRBV6-5 and TRBJ2-7, with 7 bases matching TRBD2. Germline V lookup: CDR1 MNHEY, CDR2 SVGAGI. Trimming took 6 bases from V and 5 from J; bases not matched to a gene: 7. This CDR3 has 13 amino acids. CDR3 sequence reads: CASRPTSFHEQYF. The CDR3 DNA follows: TGTGCCAGCAGGCCGACTAGCTTCCACGAGCAGTACTTC.

This sequence joins TRBV14 and TRBJ1-1; no clear D gene. The CDR3 has 12 residues. Trimming stripped 4 bases from V and 5 bases from J, with 8 bases between. Germline V lookup: CDR1 SGHDN, CDR2 FVKESK. The CDR3 spells CASSRSRTEAFF. The CDR3 DNA is TGTGCCAGCAGCCGCTCGAGGACTGAAGCTTTCTTT.

V usage is TRBV19 and J usage is TRBJ2-3, with 11 bases matching TRBD1. The CDR3 is 16 residues long. CDR1 is LNHDA and CDR2 is SQIVND in the germline V gene (reference sequence). V lost 3 bases and J lost 4; bases outside the gene matches: 6. The CDR3 loop is CASSIWTGGIADTQYF. Here the CDR3 DNA reads TGTGCCAGTAGTATTTGGACAGGGGGCATAGCAGATACGCAGTATTTT.

V and J are TRBV7-9 and TRBJ2-1; 12 bases map to TRBD1. This CDR3 spans 17 amino acids. CDR1 SEHNR and CDR2 FQNEAQ come from the germline V gene (reference sequence). V dropped 2 bases and J dropped 2; count of bases not matched to a gene: 4. The CDR3 reads CASSLSRDRGPYNEQFF. As DNA, the CDR3 is TGTGCCAGCAGCTTATCCCGGGACAGGGGGCCCTACAATGAGCAGTTCTTC. Full variable domain (missing parts from reference TRBV7-9 and TRBJ2-1): DTGVSQNPRHKITKRGQNVTFRCDPISEHNRLYWYRQTLGQGPEFLTYFQNEAQLEKSRLLSDRFSAERPKGSFSTLEIQRTEQGDSAMYLCASSLSRDRGPYNEQFFGPGTRLTVL.

The chain links TRBV9 to TRBJ2-6; D possibly corresponds to TRBD2 (5 bases). This CDR3 contains 17 residues. Germline V gene lookup returns CDR1 SGDLS and CDR2 YYNGEE. Deletions cut 0 bases from V and 2 bases from J, with 12 bases between. The CDR3, as DNA: TGTGCCAGCAGCGTAGCCTCCGAAGCGGCTGGGGCCAACGTCCTGACTTTC. This gives the protein CASSVASEAAGANVLTF.

The rearrangement uses TRBV2 and TRBJ2-1; 7 bases are shared with TRBD2. V gave up 8 bases and J gave up 0 bases; unmatched junction bases: 1. CDR3 length: 13 amino acids. CDR1 and CDR2 from the germline V gene are SNHLY and FYNNEI. CDR3 coding DNA: TGTGCCAGCGCGGGGGTCTCCTACAATGAGCAGTTCTTC. Residues: CASAGVSYNEQFF.

This chain joins TRBV7-2 and TRBJ1-2; 7 bases line up with TRBD1. Looked up from germline, CDR1 is SGHTA and CDR2 is FQGNSA. The V gene end was trimmed by 5 bases and the J gene end by 5 bases; junction bases not matched to a gene: 8. The CDR3 is 14 amino acids. This CDR3 is CASSTYDREYGYTF. The CDR3 bases are TGTGCCAGCAGCACATACGACAGGGAATATGGCTACACCTTC. Complete variable domain (other parts from reference TRBV7-2 and TRBJ1-2): GAGVSQSPSNKVTEKGKDVELRCDPISGHTALYWYRQSLGQGLEFLIYFQGNSAPDKSGLPSDRFSAERTGGSVSTLTIQRTQQEDSAVYLCASSTYDREYGYTFGSGTRLTVV.

V and J are TRBV9 and TRBJ2-2; D unclear. Trimming shortened V by 0 bases and J by 3 bases, and 3 bases separated the two germline ends. Germline CDR1 SGDLS, CDR2 YYNGEE. CDR3 size: 13 residues. CDR3: CASSVDYTGELFF. The CDR3 DNA sequence: TGTGCCAGCAGCGTAGACTACACCGGGGAGCTGTTTTTT.

The chain has TRBV29-1 and TRBJ1-2; D remains ambiguous. The length of the CDR3 is 15 residues. V lost 0 bases and J lost 4, with 15 bases in between. The V gene's germline CDR1 is SQVTM and CDR2 ANQGSEA. The CDR3 DNA reads as TGCAGCGTTGAAGATGCCGTGGCCCTCACCTATGGCTACACCTTC. This gives the protein CSVEDAVALTYGYTF.

This clone occurred once. J is TRBJ1-5 and V is TRBV19; 7 bases align to TRBD1. The V segment lost 5 bases and the J segment 0 bases; nucleotides outside the gene matches: 7. Germline V gives CDR1 LNHDA, CDR2 SQIVND (reference sequence). The length of the CDR3 is 16 residues. The CDR3 DNA is TGTGCCAGTAGTCCCGGGACAGCTTTTAGCAATCAGCCCCAGCATTTT. Amino acids: CASSPGTAFSNQPQHF.

The chain uses TRBV12-5 and TRBJ2-5, with TRBD2 identical over 11 bases. Germline V lookup: CDR1 LGHNT, CDR2 FRNRAP. The CDR3 is 16 amino acids. V gave up 5 bases and J gave up 1 base; unmatched junction bases: 6. CDR3: CASGPGLAAAQETQYF. CDR3 in DNA: TGTGCTAGTGGTCCGGGACTAGCGGCCGCCCAAGAGACCCAGTACTTC.

This rearrangement joins TRBV5-1 to TRBJ2-5; 8 nucleotides agree with TRBD1. After removal of 7 bases from V and 0 bases from J, the junction contained 8 bases not matched to a gene. This CDR3 region has 15 residues. Germline V gene lookup returns CDR1 SGHRS and CDR2 YFSETQ. The CDR3 loop reads CASRDRPNNQETQYF. DNA for the CDR3: TGCGCCAGCCGGGACAGGCCGAATAACCAAGAGACCCAGTACTTC.

This rearrangement joins TRBV27 to TRBJ2-7; 7 nucleotides align to TRBD1. Per germline, CDR1 MNHEY and CDR2 SMNVEV (reference sequence). CDR3 length: 16 amino acids. The ends lost 0 bases at V and 2 bases at J; junction bases unmatched: 7. This CDR3 reads CASSLSGRQGAYEQYF. The CDR3 DNA sequence: TGTGCCAGCAGTTTATCAGGGAGACAGGGTGCCTACGAGCAGTACTTC.

For the CDR3, the DNA is TGTGCCAGCAGCGTAGAGGCAGGGAGCTCCTACGAGCAGTACTTC. Protein sequence: CASSVEAGSSYEQYF. The chain uses TRBV9 and TRBJ2-7; perhaps D is TRBD1 or TRBD2 (5 bases each). The CDR3 loop spans 15 amino acids. The ends were cut back, 0 bases at V and 0 bases at J, with 10 bases in the middle. The germline V gene encodes CDR1 SGDLS and CDR2 YYNGEE. Complete variable domain (other parts from reference TRBV9 and TRBJ2-7): DSGVTQTPKHLITATGQRVTLRCSPRSGDLSVYWYQQSLDQGLQFLIQYYNGEERAKGNILERFSAQQFPDLHSELNLSSLELGDSALYFCASSVEAGSSYEQYFGPGTRLTVT.

The chain combines TRBV19 with TRBJ2-7; a possible D gene is TRBD1 (6 bases). V lost 8 bases to trimming and J lost 3 bases, with 14 bases between them. Germline V gene lookup returns CDR1 LNHDA and CDR2 SQIVND (reference sequence). The CDR3 runs 13 residues. DNA for the CDR3: TGTGCCAGTGCGACAGGACCTCGCTACGAGCAGTACTTC. Translation: CASATGPRYEQYF.

The rearrangement uses TRBV5-6 and TRBJ2-7; 14 bases are a match to TRBD2. This CDR3 has 18 amino acids. CDR1 and CDR2 from the germline V gene are SGHDT and YYEEEE. J lost 7 bases, V lost 1 base, and 13 bases had no gene match. CDR3 region: CASSLSTSGRAGGSEQYF. The CDR3 DNA reads TGTGCCAGCAGCTTGTCGACTAGCGGGAGGGCCGGAGGTTCGGAGCAGTACTTC.

This chain links TRBV6-1 with TRBJ2-1, with D tentatively TRBD1 (5 bases). The CDR3 loop spans 14 amino acids. Looked up from germline, CDR1 is MNHNS and CDR2 is SASEGT. V lost 6 bases to trimming and J lost 2 bases, with 11 bases between them. This CDR3 reads CASRSQGPYNEQFF. CDR3 nucleotide sequence: TGTGCCAGCAGGTCCCAGGGTCCCTACAATGAGCAGTTCTTC.

Points on this clone: The junction differs from germline at one of its ends, possibly a read error. The rearrangement uses TRBV11-2 and TRBJ2-2, with 7 positions matching TRBD2. Germline V lookup: CDR1 SGHAT, CDR2 FQNNGV. CDR3 length: 13 residues. Written as DNA, the CDR3 is TGTGCCAGCAGGTTAGCGGGCACCGGGGAGCTGTTTTTT. This translates into CASRLAGTGELFF.

CDR3 in amino acids: CAISDSGGEKLFF. For the CDR3, the DNA is TGTGCCATCAGTGACTCCGGTGGTGAAAAACTGTTTTTT. The chain recombines TRBV10-3 with TRBJ1-4, with D uncertain. The CDR3 sequence is 13 residues long. CDR1 is ENHRY, CDR2 SYGVKD, per germline. With 3 bases removed from V and 7 bases from J, the gap between germline ends came to 9 bases.

The V and J genes are TRBV5-6 and TRBJ2-5; the D is unclear. The CDR3 runs 11 residues. The V end was cut by 3 bases, the J end by 0 bases, with 0 bases between. Looked up from germline, CDR1 is SGHDT and CDR2 is YYEEEE. The CDR3: CASSYQETQYF. For the CDR3, the DNA is TGTGCCAGCAGCTACCAAGAGACCCAGTACTTC.

This chain connects TRBV4-1 to TRBJ1-2; TRBD1 is a possible D gene (6 bases). Germline V gives CDR1 MGHRA, CDR2 YSYEKL. The CDR3 runs to 15 residues. The V gene lost 2 bases and the J gene lost 3 bases, with 13 bases spanning the gap. The CDR3: CASSQSGGRDYGYTF. DNA of the CDR3: TGCGCCAGCAGCCAAAGTGGGGGCCGAGACTATGGCTACACCTTC.

V gene TRBV5-6 combines with J gene TRBJ1-1; no definite D call. CDR1 is SGHDT and CDR2 is YYEEEE in the germline V gene. This CDR3 region has 15 residues. V lost 4 bases and J 5 bases, leaving 18 bases between the germline ends. CDR3 region: CASSKLLTLRTEAFF. CDR3 DNA sequence: TGTGCCAGCAGCAAGTTGCTTACTTTGAGGACTGAAGCTTTCTTT.

The chain is built from TRBV11-2 and TRBJ1-5; no clear D gene. The CDR3 is made up of 13 amino acids. The V end was cut by 0 bases, the J end by 11 bases, with 11 bases between. Per germline, CDR1 SGHAT and CDR2 FQNNGV. The CDR3 bases are TGTGCCAGCAGCTTAGATGGGCCCAAGGCCCAGCATTTT. Encoded protein: CASSLDGPKAQHF.

This chain uses TRBV9 with TRBJ2-1, with TRBD2 identical over 8 bases. Trimming at V came to 3 bases and at J to 9 bases, leaving 14 bases not matched to a gene. In germline, CDR1 is SGDLS, CDR2 YYNGEE. The CDR3 length is 16 residues. In nucleotides, the CDR3 is TGTGCCAGCAGCGACCGAGCTAGCGGGTCAGGCATTGAGCAGTTCTTC. This gives the protein CASSDRASGSGIEQFF.

The CDR3 sequence: CASKVVGPNYGYTF. CDR3 bases: TGTGCCAGCAAGGTTGTGGGGCCCAACTATGGCTACACCTTC. V usage is TRBV28 and J usage is TRBJ1-2, with D perhaps matching TRBD1 (5 bases). Germline V gene lookup returns CDR1 MDHEN and CDR2 SYDVKM. There are 14 residues in the CDR3. V lost 7 bases and J 2 bases, leaving 14 bases between the germline ends.

The chain links TRBV7-2 to TRBJ1-4; D gene unclear. Trimming left V 8 bases short and J 8 bases short, with 15 bases between. The germline CDR1 and CDR2 sequences are SGHTA and FQGNSA. CDR3 length: 13 amino acids. The CDR3 DNA reads TGTGCCAGCGGTACGAGATCGGGAGAAAAACTGTTTTTT. It codes for CASGTRSGEKLFF.